The next 6 T cell receptor beta chains were all read from a single sample in a study of Tregs in tolerant kidney transplant recipients. TCRdb keeps only in-frame clones here, not all; method: immunoSEQ multiplex PCR. The sample contains fewer than 40,000 clones, approximately 80% of which appear only once. These TCRs are of unknown antigen specificity. The sample taken for sequencing was Tregs from blood cultured with allogeneic cells. All receptors derive from a human donor in good health.

The chain employs TRBV5-4 and TRBJ2-7, with 9 bases matching TRBD2. From germline, CDR1 is SGHNT and CDR2 YYREEE (reference sequence). The V gene end was trimmed by 2 bases and the J gene end by 5 bases; junction bases not matched to a gene: 5. The CDR3 totals 14 residues. The CDR3 nucleotides read TGTGCCAGCAGCTTAAAGCGGGAGGTTAACGAGCAGTACTTC. Translated, it gives CASSLKREVNEQYF.

Turning to this clone: Sequence at one end of the junction differs from germline and may be a read error. This rearrangement joins TRBV7-9 to TRBJ2-1; D is ambiguous. CDR1 is SEHNR, CDR2 FQNEAQ, per germline (reference sequence). The CDR3 runs to 13 residues. CDR3 in amino acids: CASTRSSYNEQFF. In nucleotides, the CDR3 is TGTGCAAGCACCCGAAGCTCCTACAATGAGCAGTTCTTC.

V is TRBV10-3 and J is TRBJ1-4; D not resolved. V was clipped by 3 bases and J by 8 bases, with 7 bases between them. Germline-derived CDR1 and CDR2 are ENHRY and SYGVKD. The CDR3 covers 12 residues. The CDR3 sequence is CAISDKEEKLFF. The CDR3 nucleotides read TGTGCCATCAGTGATAAGGAAGAAAAACTGTTTTTT.

The genes are TRBV7-3 and TRBJ2-3; 10 nucleotides line up with TRBD2. Trimming cost V 5 bases and J 1 base; bases outside gene matches: 0. Germline V gives CDR1 SGHTA, CDR2 FQGTGA. The CDR3 runs 14 residues. This CDR3 is CASSLAGGTDTQYF. In DNA, the CDR3 is TGTGCCAGCAGCCTAGCGGGGGGCACAGATACGCAGTATTTT. Full variable domain (missing parts from reference TRBV7-3 and TRBJ2-3): GAGVSQTPSNKVTEKGKYVELRCDPISGHTALYWYRQSLGQGPEFLIYFQGTGAADDSGLPNDRFFAVRPEGSVSTLKIQRTERGDSAVYLCASSLAGGTDTQYFGPGTRLTVL.

The J gene is TRBJ1-1, the V gene TRBV18, with no clear D. V was shortened by 3 bases and J by 11 bases, with 10 bases between the two germline ends. Germline loops: CDR1 KGHSH, CDR2 LQKENI. The CDR3 covers 11 residues. CDR3 nucleotide sequence: TGTGCCAGCTCACCGGGTGTTTGGGCTTTCTTT. This gives the protein CASSPGVWAFF.

This chain connects TRBV5-6 to TRBJ2-6, with a tentative D call TRBD1 (5 bases). The V and J ends lost 4 bases and 4 bases respectively, with 12 bases between them. The CDR3 extends over 15 amino acids. The germline V gene encodes CDR1 SGHDT and CDR2 YYEEEE. In DNA form, the CDR3 reads TGTGCCAGCAGCAGCAGGGTTACCGGGGCCAACGTCCTGACTTTC. Translation: CASSSRVTGANVLTF.